The 23 T cell receptor beta chains listed next were all sequenced from one sample in a study of blood T cell repertoires in COVID-19. TCRdb's copy holds only in-frame clones and misses some; the assay was immunoSEQ multiplex PCR. The sample yields about 200,000 clones, approximately 87% seen once. The sequenced sample was peripheral blood. These receptors all come from a woman in her seventies with acute or convalescent COVID-19.

The genes are TRBV11-3 and TRBJ1-4; the D is unclear. The length of the CDR3 is 14 residues. CDR1 and CDR2 (germline): SGHNT, YENEEA. V was pared by 2 bases and J by 3 bases, with 7 bases between. The CDR3 is CASSLYGANEKLFF. The DNA for the CDR3 is TGTGCCAGCAGCTTATACGGGGCTAATGAAAAACTGTTTTTT.

The gene calls are TRBV5-4 and TRBJ1-2; D remains ambiguous. Per the germline V gene, CDR1 is SGHNT and CDR2 is YYREEE (reference sequence). This CDR3 has 14 residues. Trimming removed 2 bases from V and 2 bases from J, with 10 bases in between. Here the CDR3 reads CASSLVQPNYGYTF. In nucleotides, the CDR3 is TGTGCCAGCAGCTTAGTACAGCCGAACTATGGCTACACCTTC. The whole variable domain, remainder taken from reference TRBV5-4 and TRBJ1-2, is ETGVTQSPTHLIKTRGQQVTLRCSSQSGHNTVSWYQQALGQGPQFIFQYYREEENGRGNFPPRFSGLQFPNYSSELNVNALELDDSALYLCASSLVQPNYGYTFGSGTRLTVV.

The table lists this clone with a count of one. Written as DNA, the CDR3 is TGTGCCAGCAGCGGTAGGGAGGGGAACACTGAAGCTTTCTTT. Encoded protein: CASSGREGNTEAFF. This chain links TRBV6-5 with TRBJ1-1, with unresolved D. V lost 6 bases, J lost 1 base, and 12 bases lay in between. Germline V gives CDR1 MNHEY, CDR2 SVGAGI. The CDR3 is made up of 14 amino acids.

This chain joins TRBV6-5 and TRBJ2-7; tentative D call: TRBD2 (6 bases). Trimming left V 7 bases short and J 4 bases short, with 8 bases between. This CDR3 comprises 11 residues. From germline, CDR1 is MNHEY and CDR2 SVGAGI. As DNA, the CDR3 is TGTGCCAGCACCGGGAGTTACGAGCAGTACTTC. Translation: CASTGSYEQYF.

This rearrangement joins TRBV24-1 to TRBJ2-5; 9 bases match TRBD1. Unmatched junction bases numbered 7, after V lost 6 bases and J lost 3 bases. Germline CDR1 KGHDR, CDR2 SFDVKD. This CDR3 spans 15 amino acids. The CDR3 DNA reads as TGTGCCACCAGTCCCCCGGGACAGGGCGAAGAGACCCAGTACTTC. Protein: CATSPPGQGEETQYF.

Written as DNA, the CDR3 is TGCGCCAGTCAACAGGGCTCTGGAAACACCATATATTTT. It encodes CASQQGSGNTIYF. This sequence joins TRBV5-1 and TRBJ1-3; weak D call: TRBD1 (6 bases). The ends were cut back, 8 bases at V and 0 bases at J, with 9 bases in the middle. This CDR3 contains 13 residues. The germline CDR1 and CDR2 sequences are SGHRS and YFSETQ.

CDR3 nucleotides: TGTGCCAGCAGCCAGCGGGGACAGTCGATCAATGAGCAGTTCTTC. As protein: CASSQRGQSINEQFF. J is TRBJ2-1 and V is TRBV3-1 (or the pseudogene TRBV3-2), with D maybe TRBD1 (7 bases). The V and J ends lost 3 bases and 6 bases respectively, with 15 bases between them. The V gene's germline CDR1 is LGHDT and CDR2 YNNKEL (reference sequence). The CDR3 consists of 15 residues.

This rearrangement joins TRBV6-2 or TRBV6-3 to TRBJ2-5, with 8 bases lining up with TRBD1. Germline lookup yields CDR1 MNHEY and CDR2 SVGEGT. J was trimmed by 6 bases and V by 5 bases; bases with no gene match: 5. This CDR3 is built from 13 residues. The CDR3 sequence: CASSADRGKTQYF. In DNA, the CDR3 is TGTGCCAGCAGTGCCGACAGGGGAAAGACCCAGTACTTC.

This chain connects TRBV7-9 to TRBJ1-1; D call uncertain. Between the trimmed V and J ends, which lost 1 base and 8 bases, there was a span of 11 bases. This CDR3 has 13 amino acids. Germline assignment: CDR1 SEHNR and CDR2 FQNEAQ (reference sequence). The CDR3 nucleotides read TGTGCCAGCAGCTTAGAGGGAGTTACCGAAGCTTTCTTT. It is translated as CASSLEGVTEAFF.

The chain employs TRBV7-2 and TRBJ1-2; 9 bases map to TRBD1. V trimming: 4 bases; J trimming: 4 bases; junction bases outside the gene matches: 10. The CDR3 is 16 residues long. Germline-derived CDR1 and CDR2 are SGHTA and FQGNSA. The CDR3 loop reads CASSSAPRQGGYGYTF. In nucleotides, the CDR3 is TGTGCCAGCAGCTCGGCCCCTCGACAGGGGGGCTATGGCTACACCTTC.

The genes are TRBV5-1 and TRBJ1-4, with D possibly TRBD1 on 6 matching bases. Germline CDR1 reads SGHRS; CDR2 reads YFSETQ. This CDR3 is built from 14 residues. V was cut by 3 bases and J by 7 bases, with 13 bases left in between. CDR3 DNA: TGCGCCAGCAGCTCCCAGGGGAAAGGTGAAAAACTGTTTTTT. Its translation: CASSSQGKGEKLFF.

DNA for the CDR3: TGTGCCAGCAGCTTACAGGGGGGCTATGGCTACACCTTC. This sequence encodes CASSLQGGYGYTF. The chain employs TRBV12-3 or TRBV12-4 and TRBJ1-2; 8 bases fit TRBD1. With 6 bases clipped from V and 4 bases from J, the junction kept 4 bases outside the gene matches. The CDR3 runs to 13 residues.

The V call is TRBV6-2 or TRBV6-3, the J call TRBJ2-2, with 7 bases lining up with TRBD1. This CDR3 has 16 residues. Germline loops: CDR1 MNHEY, CDR2 SVGEGT. Trimming cost V 2 bases and J 1 base; bases outside gene matches: 4. This CDR3 is CASSYRGGGNTGELFF. Here the CDR3 DNA reads TGTGCCAGCAGTTACCGAGGGGGCGGGAACACCGGGGAGCTGTTTTTT.

The chain employs TRBV5-1 and TRBJ1-2, with TRBD1 matching 10 bases. Germline V CDR1 and CDR2: SGHRS, YFSETQ. The CDR3 spans 17 residues. V dropped 4 bases and J dropped 5; count of bases not matched to a gene: 14. The CDR3 sequence is CASSLLGPGQGYYGYTF. CDR3 sequence (DNA): TGCGCCAGCAGCCTCTTGGGGCCGGGACAGGGGTATTATGGCTACACCTTC.

This chain connects TRBV9 to TRBJ1-4; D may be TRBD1 (6 bases). V lost 4 bases, J lost 3 bases, and 16 bases lay in between. The germline V gene encodes CDR1 SGDLS and CDR2 YYNGEE. The CDR3 runs to 16 residues. CDR3 sequence: CASSLGTGLANEKLFF. For the CDR3, the DNA is TGTGCCAGCAGCCTTGGTACAGGGCTAGCTAATGAAAAACTGTTTTTT.

Note on this clone: The sample holds other DNA sequences that translate to the same CDR3. This rearrangement joins TRBV12-3 or TRBV12-4 to TRBJ1-2; the match to TRBD1 covers 8 bases. The CDR3 extends over 13 amino acids. V was clipped by 4 bases and J by 8 bases; unmatched bases: 6. The CDR3 sequence is CASSSGQGRGYTF. The CDR3 DNA reads TGTGCCAGCAGTTCTGGACAGGGAAGGGGCTACACCTTC.

The chain is built from TRBV7-2 and TRBJ2-2; D gene ambiguous. The germline V gene encodes CDR1 SGHTA and CDR2 FQGNSA. The V end was cut by 2 bases, the J end by 4 bases, with 5 bases between. The CDR3 is made up of 13 amino acids. CDR3 bases: TGTGCCAGCAGCTTAATTCGCACCGGGGAGCTGTTTTTT. This sequence encodes CASSLIRTGELFF.

This chain links TRBV29-1 with TRBJ2-7, with 12 bases matching TRBD2. This CDR3 contains 15 residues. Germline V gene data show CDR1 as SQVTM and CDR2 as ANQGSEA. The ends lost 2 bases at V and 2 bases at J; junction bases unmatched: 4. The CDR3 sequence: CSVERGLAGTYEQYF. Here the CDR3 DNA reads TGCAGCGTTGAACGGGGACTAGCGGGCACCTACGAGCAGTACTTC.

The chain joins TRBV19 to TRBJ1-2; 7 positions match TRBD1. CDR3 size: 15 residues. The V and J ends lost 5 bases and 0 bases, in that order; junction bases with no gene match: 6. Germline lookup yields CDR1 LNHDA and CDR2 SQIVND (reference sequence). The CDR3 nucleotides are TGTGCCAGTAGTGGCAGGGACAGTTCTAACTATGGCTACACCTTC. Amino acids: CASSGRDSSNYGYTF.

V gene TRBV28 combines with J gene TRBJ2-7; possibly TRBD2 for D (6 bases). The germline gives CDR1 MDHEN, CDR2 SYDVKM. V was pared by 2 bases and J by 1 base, with 18 bases between. This CDR3 spans 17 amino acids. CDR3 nucleotide sequence: TGTGCCAGCAGTTTACTTCGTGTGACTAGTTCTTCCTACGAGCAGTACTTC. Translated, it gives CASSLLRVTSSSYEQYF.

This clone has more than one count but fewer than ten. V and J are TRBV18 and TRBJ1-5; 8 positions match TRBD1. CDR1 is KGHSH and CDR2 is LQKENI in the germline V gene. The V segment lost 1 base and the J segment 2 bases; nucleotides outside the gene matches: 4. This CDR3 contains 16 residues. The CDR3 loop reads CASSPLSGQGNQPQHF. As DNA, the CDR3 is TGTGCCAGCTCACCACTTTCGGGACAGGGCAATCAGCCCCAGCATTTT.

About this clone: Additional DNA sequences in this sample encode the identical CDR3. The chain employs TRBV3-1 (or the pseudogene TRBV3-2) and TRBJ1-3; no clear D gene. From germline, CDR1 is LGHDT and CDR2 YNNKEL (reference sequence). This CDR3 is 14 amino acids long. V lost 4 bases and J 4 bases, leaving 11 bases between the germline ends. DNA of the CDR3: TGTGCCAGCAGCCTCCGGGGATCAGGAAACACCATATATTTT. Translating gives CASSLRGSGNTIYF.

The V and J genes are TRBV29-1 and TRBJ2-5, with a possible D match to TRBD2 (6 bases). There are 12 residues in the CDR3. Deletions cut 6 bases from V and 5 bases from J, with 13 bases between. Looked up from germline, CDR1 is SQVTM and CDR2 is ANQGSEA. The CDR3 nucleotides are TGCAGCGTGTTAGTTGGGGGGGAGACCCAGTACTTC. Protein sequence: CSVLVGGETQYF.